The rows below give T cell receptor beta chains drawn from one sample of a study of graft-versus-host responses after intestinal transplantation. Method: immunoSEQ multiplex PCR; TCRdb's copy keeps in-frame clones and lacks some. This sample has about 110,000 clones, with 90% to 95% found just once. These receptors have no identified antigens. This specimen consisted of unstimulated CD8+ T cells sorted from spleen or lymph node cells, obtained before transplant. The receptors originated from a human donor who was the organ donor for an intestinal transplant. Each CDR3 is given with its conserved first and last residue.

V,J,CDR3
TRBV6-5,TRBJ2-1,CASSLGLAGVDEQFF
TRBV4-2,TRBJ2-2,CASSQASGGELFF
TRBV10-3,TRBJ2-1,CATKWSSYNEQFF
TRBV4-3,TRBJ2-6,CASSPETVISGANVLTF
TRBV5-4,TRBJ2-1,CASSPLAGGPVNEQFF
TRBV7-6,TRBJ2-2,CASSSVGTGGRTGELFF
TRBV7-8,TRBJ2-3,CASSLSETGRSTDTQYF
TRBV5-1,TRBJ2-7,CASSPQWGAIGEQYF
TRBV4-2,TRBJ2-7,CASSQGRSTYYEQYF
TRBV13,TRBJ2-7,CASSLGQGLYEQYF
TRBV11-2,TRBJ2-1,CASSLMTHEQFF
TRBV9,TRBJ2-1,CASSVRISGIGEQFF
TRBV4-1,TRBJ2-3,CASSQWPGEGHTQYF
TRBV6-7,TRBJ1-2,CAGSGSWGYTF
TRBV6-6,TRBJ2-7,CASSLGTGSEQYF
TRBV19,TRBJ2-4,CASSLGRVDIQYF
TRBV4-1,TRBJ1-5,CASSQGYRQNQPQHF
TRBV5-4,TRBJ2-4,CATSFRTGESKNIQYF
TRBV7-8,TRBJ2-1,CAQGGSAANEQFF
TRBV9,TRBJ1-1,CASSGGTNTEAFF
TRBV27,TRBJ1-1,CASRSGQGDTEAFF
TRBV2,TRBJ1-2,CANLRRVGGYTF
TRBV7-8,TRBJ1-1,CASSLAYFRDIPYNTEAFF
TRBV11-3,TRBJ1-5,CASSFGTGGNQPQHF
TRBV7-6,TRBJ2-3,CASSLKQGVTDTQYF
TRBV5-1,TRBJ2-7,CASSLEASPSYEQYF
TRBV27,TRBJ2-7,CASSLSGRDPWGEQYF
TRBV5-1,TRBJ2-3,CASSLVYAVFSTDTQYF
TRBV14,TRBJ2-7,CASSQVGGPYEQYF
TRBV19,TRBJ1-1,CASSLTLNTEAFF
TRBV29-1,TRBJ2-3,CSVGPGGFTDTQYF
TRBV5-4,TRBJ2-5,CASSSGLEETQYF
TRBV4-3,TRBJ1-2,CASSLGQGNGYTF
TRBV4-2,TRBJ2-5,CASSPEPKDVWTGTQYF
TRBV9,TRBJ2-1,CASSAGDRGHNEQFF